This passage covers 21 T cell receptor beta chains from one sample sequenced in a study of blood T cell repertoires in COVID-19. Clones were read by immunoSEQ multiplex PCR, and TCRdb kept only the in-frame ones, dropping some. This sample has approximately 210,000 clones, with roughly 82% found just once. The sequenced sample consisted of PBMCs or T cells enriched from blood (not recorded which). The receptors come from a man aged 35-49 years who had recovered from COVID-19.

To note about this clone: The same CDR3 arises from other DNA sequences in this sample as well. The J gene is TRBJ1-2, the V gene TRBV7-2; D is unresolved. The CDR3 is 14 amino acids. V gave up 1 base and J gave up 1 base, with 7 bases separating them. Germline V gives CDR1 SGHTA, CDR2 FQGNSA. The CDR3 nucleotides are TGTGCCAGCAGCTTAGGGGGAGATAACTATGGCTACACCTTC. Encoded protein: CASSLGGDNYGYTF. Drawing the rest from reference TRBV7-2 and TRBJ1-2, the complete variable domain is GAGVSQSPSNKVTEKGKDVELRCDPISGHTALYWYRQSLGQGLEFLIYFQGNSAPDKSGLPSDRFSAERTGGSVSTLTIQRTQQEDSAVYLCASSLGGDNYGYTFGSGTRLTVV.

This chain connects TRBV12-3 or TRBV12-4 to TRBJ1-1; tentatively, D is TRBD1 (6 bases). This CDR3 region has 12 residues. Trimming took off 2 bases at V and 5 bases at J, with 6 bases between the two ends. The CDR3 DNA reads TGTGCCAGCAGTTTAAGGGGGACTGAAGCTTTCTTT. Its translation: CASSLRGTEAFF.

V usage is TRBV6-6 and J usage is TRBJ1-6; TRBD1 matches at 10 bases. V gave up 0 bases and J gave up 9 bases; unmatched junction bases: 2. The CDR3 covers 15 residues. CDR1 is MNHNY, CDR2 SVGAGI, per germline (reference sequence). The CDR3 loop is CASSYSGDRGSPLHF. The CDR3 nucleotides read TGTGCCAGCAGTTACTCGGGGGACAGGGGTTCACCCCTCCACTTT.

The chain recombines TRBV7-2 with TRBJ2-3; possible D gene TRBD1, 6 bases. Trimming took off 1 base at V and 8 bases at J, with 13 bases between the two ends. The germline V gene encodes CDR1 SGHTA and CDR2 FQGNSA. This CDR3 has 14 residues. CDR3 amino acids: CASSLDPGDATQYF. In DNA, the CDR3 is TGTGCCAGCAGCTTAGACCCAGGGGATGCTACGCAGTATTTT.

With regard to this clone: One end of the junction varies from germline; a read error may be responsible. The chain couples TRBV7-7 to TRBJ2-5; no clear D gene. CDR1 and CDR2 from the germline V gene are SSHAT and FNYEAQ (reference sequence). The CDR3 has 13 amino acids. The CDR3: CASSLITQETQYF. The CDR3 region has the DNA TGTGCTAGCAGCTTAATCACACAAGAGACCCAGTACTTC.

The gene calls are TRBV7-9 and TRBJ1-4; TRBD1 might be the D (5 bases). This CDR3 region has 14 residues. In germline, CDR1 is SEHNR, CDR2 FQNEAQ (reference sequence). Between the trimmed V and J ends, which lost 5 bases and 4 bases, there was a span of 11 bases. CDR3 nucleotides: TGTGCCAGCAGCCCTCCAGGGCTTAATGAAAAACTGTTTTTT. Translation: CASSPPGLNEKLFF. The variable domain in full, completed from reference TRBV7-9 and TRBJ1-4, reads DTGVSQNPRHKITKRGQNVTFRCDPISEHNRLYWYRQTLGQGPEFLTYFQNEAQLEKSRLLSDRFSAERPKGSFSTLEIQRTEQGDSAMYLCASSPPGLNEKLFFGSGTQLSVL.

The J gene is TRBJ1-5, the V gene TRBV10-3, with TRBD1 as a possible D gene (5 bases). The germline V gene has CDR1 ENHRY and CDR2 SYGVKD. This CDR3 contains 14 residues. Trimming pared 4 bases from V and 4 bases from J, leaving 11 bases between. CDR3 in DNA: TGTGCCATCAGTGGTCATGGGGGGAATCAGCCCCAGCATTTT. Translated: CAISGHGGNQPQHF.

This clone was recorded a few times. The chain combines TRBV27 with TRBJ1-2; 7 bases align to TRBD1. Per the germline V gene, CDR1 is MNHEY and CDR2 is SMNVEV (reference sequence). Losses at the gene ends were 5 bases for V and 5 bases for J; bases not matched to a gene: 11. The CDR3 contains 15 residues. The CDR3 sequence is CASSITGTEIYGYTF. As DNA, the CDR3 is TGTGCCAGCAGTATCACCGGGACAGAGATTTATGGCTACACCTTC.

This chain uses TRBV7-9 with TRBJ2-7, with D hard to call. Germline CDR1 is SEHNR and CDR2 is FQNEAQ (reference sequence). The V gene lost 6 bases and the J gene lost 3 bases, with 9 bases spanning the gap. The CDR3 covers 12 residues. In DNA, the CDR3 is TGTGCCAGCAGGGGCGAGAACTACGAGCAGTACTTC. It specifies CASRGENYEQYF.

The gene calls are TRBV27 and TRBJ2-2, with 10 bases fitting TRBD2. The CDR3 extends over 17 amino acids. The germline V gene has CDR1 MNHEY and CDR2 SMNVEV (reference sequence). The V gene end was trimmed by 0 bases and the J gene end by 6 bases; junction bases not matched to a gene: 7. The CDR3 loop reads CASSLSTASGSAGELFF. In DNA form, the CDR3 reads TGTGCCAGCAGTTTATCGACGGCTAGCGGGAGTGCCGGGGAGCTGTTTTTT.

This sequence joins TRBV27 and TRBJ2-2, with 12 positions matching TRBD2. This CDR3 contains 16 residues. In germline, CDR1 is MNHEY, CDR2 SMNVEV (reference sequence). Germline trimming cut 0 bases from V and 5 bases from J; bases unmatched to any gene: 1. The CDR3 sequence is CASSLSLAGGTGELFF. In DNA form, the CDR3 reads TGTGCCAGCAGTTTATCCCTAGCGGGAGGGACCGGGGAGCTGTTTTTT.

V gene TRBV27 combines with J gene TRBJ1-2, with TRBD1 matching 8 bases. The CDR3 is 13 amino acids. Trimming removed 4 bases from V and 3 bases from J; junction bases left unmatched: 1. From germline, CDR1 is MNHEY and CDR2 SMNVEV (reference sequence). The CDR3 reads CASSSQGDYGYTF. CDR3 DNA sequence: TGTGCCAGCAGTTCACAGGGGGACTATGGCTACACCTTC.

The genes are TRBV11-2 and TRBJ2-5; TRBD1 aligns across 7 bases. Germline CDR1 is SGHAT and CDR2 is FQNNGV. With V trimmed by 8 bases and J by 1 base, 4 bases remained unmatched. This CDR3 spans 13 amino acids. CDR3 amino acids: CASSWTGQETQYF. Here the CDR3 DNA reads TGTGCCAGCTCGTGGACAGGCCAAGAGACCCAGTACTTC.

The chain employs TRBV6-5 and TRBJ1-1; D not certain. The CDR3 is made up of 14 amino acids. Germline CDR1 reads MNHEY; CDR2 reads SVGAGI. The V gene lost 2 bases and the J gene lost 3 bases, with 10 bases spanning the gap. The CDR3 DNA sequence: TGTGCCAGCAGTTACCTCCGGGAGGACACTGAAGCTTTCTTT. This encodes CASSYLREDTEAFF.

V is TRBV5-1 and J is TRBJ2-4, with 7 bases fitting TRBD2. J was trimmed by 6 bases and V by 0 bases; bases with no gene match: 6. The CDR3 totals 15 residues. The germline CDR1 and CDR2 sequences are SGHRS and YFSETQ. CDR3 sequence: CASSLAAAGLNIQYF. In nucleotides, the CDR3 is TGCGCCAGCAGCTTGGCCGCAGCGGGACTAAACATTCAGTACTTC.

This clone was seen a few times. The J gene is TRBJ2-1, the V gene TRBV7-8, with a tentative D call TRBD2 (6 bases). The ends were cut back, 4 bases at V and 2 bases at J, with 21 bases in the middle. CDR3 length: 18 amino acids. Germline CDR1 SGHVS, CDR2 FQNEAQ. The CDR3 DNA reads TGTGCCAGCAGCTCAGGGCGCCTACTAGCTATAACCTACAATGAGCAGTTCTTC. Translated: CASSSGRLLAITYNEQFF.

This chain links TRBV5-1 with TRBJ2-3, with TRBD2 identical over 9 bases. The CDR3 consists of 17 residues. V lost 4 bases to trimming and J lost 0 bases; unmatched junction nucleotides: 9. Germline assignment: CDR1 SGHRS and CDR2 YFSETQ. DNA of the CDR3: TGCGCCAGCAGCCCCTCGCTAGCGGGGCCTAGCACAGATACGCAGTATTTT. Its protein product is CASSPSLAGPSTDTQYF.

The CDR3 region is CASSFPPGAAYNEQFF. The CDR3 DNA is TGTGCCAGCAGCTTCCCCCCTGGGGCAGCCTACAATGAGCAGTTCTTC. The genes are TRBV7-2 and TRBJ2-1; D is possibly TRBD1 (5 bases). Trimming cost V 3 bases and J 2 bases, with 14 bases left between them. Germline V CDR1 and CDR2: SGHTA, FQGNSA. The CDR3 is 16 residues long.

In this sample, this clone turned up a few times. CDR3 region: CASSTSQGRGNTIYF. CDR3 sequence (DNA): TGTGCCAGCAGCACCTCACAGGGTAGAGGAAACACCATATATTTT. J is TRBJ1-3 and V is TRBV13; D may be TRBD1 (6 bases). The CDR3 is 15 residues long. The V and J ends lost 5 bases and 4 bases respectively, with 15 bases between them. Per the germline V gene, CDR1 is PRHDT and CDR2 is FYEKMQ (reference sequence).

The CDR3 DNA is TGTGCCAGCAGCCCGGGAATTTCCGGGGCCAACGTCCTGACTTTC. Translated: CASSPGISGANVLTF. V and J are TRBV7-2 and TRBJ2-6, with D perhaps matching TRBD2 (5 bases). Germline V gene sequence: CDR1 SGHTA, CDR2 FQGNSA. This CDR3 spans 15 amino acids. V lost 5 bases and J lost 4, with 12 bases in between.

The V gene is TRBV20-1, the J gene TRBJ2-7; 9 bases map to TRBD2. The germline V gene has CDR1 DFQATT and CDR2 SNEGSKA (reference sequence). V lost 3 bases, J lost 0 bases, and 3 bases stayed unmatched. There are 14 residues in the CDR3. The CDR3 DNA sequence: TGCAGTGCTAGTCGGACTAGCGACTCCTACGAGCAGTACGTC. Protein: CSASRTSDSYEQYV.